This TCR beta chain came from a study of tumor and adjacent non-tumor tissue in lung cancer. TCRbeta libraries were built with three rounds of nested PCR, modified from ARM-PCR. TCRdb re-called the multiplex PCR reads through MiXCR, storing one row per CDR3 protein. The repertoire includes 200,000 to 250,000 distinct CDR3 sequences, about 71% of them detected once, and roughly a quarter sits in the top ten. RNA was extracted from bulk tissue without any cell sorting. Deletions cut 1 base from V and 8 bases from J, with 11 bases between. CDR3 length: 13 amino acids. The chain employs TRBV12-3 or TRBV12-4 and TRBJ1-2; no firm D call. This receptor was obtained from a man in his sixties with non-small cell lung cancer. The specimen was lung tumor tissue. Written as DNA, the CDR3 is TGTGCCAGCAGTTTAGACTGGATCGGCGGCTACACCTTC. Its protein product is CASSLDWIGGYTF.